These 20 T cell receptor beta chains share one sample of origin, sequenced in a study of cytomegalovirus exposure and HLA in healthy donors. It was with 60 Vbeta and 13 Jbeta primers that the PCR ran. Clones were read by immunoSEQ multiplex PCR, and TCRdb kept only the in-frame ones, dropping some. Among 95,000 to 100,000 clones listed, around three quarters were seen once. The sequenced sample consisted of PBMCs. The receptors stem from a man in his forties in good health and CMV-seronegative.

This clone was seen a handful of times. V and J are TRBV6-5 and TRBJ2-1; 7 bases map to TRBD1. The CDR3 is 16 amino acids. Looked up from germline, CDR1 is MNHEY and CDR2 is SVGAGI. The V segment lost 4 bases and the J segment 1 base; nucleotides outside the gene matches: 7. As DNA, the CDR3 is TGTGCCAGCAGTTCTCGACAGGGAGTATCCTACAATGAGCAGTTCTTC. It codes for CASSSRQGVSYNEQFF.

This chain joins TRBV5-1 and TRBJ1-1, with a tentative D call TRBD1 (5 bases). This CDR3 is 13 amino acids long. V lost 0 bases and J lost 7, with 10 bases in between. Germline V gives CDR1 SGHRS, CDR2 YFSETQ. The CDR3 protein is CASSLARADEAFF. For the CDR3, the DNA is TGCGCCAGCAGCTTGGCCAGGGCAGATGAAGCTTTCTTT.

This clone was seen only once. The chain recombines TRBV6-1 with TRBJ1-5; 9 bases agree with TRBD1. The CDR3 consists of 16 residues. With 2 bases clipped from V and 3 bases from J, the junction kept 5 bases outside the gene matches. Looked up from germline, CDR1 is MNHNS and CDR2 is SASEGT. The CDR3 sequence: CASSESRQGVNQPQHF. The CDR3 DNA is TGTGCCAGCAGTGAAAGTCGACAGGGGGTCAATCAGCCCCAGCATTTT.

The rearrangement uses TRBV27 and TRBJ1-1, with TRBD1 matching over 10 bases. With V trimmed by 4 bases and J by 0 bases, 5 bases remained unmatched. The germline gives CDR1 MNHEY, CDR2 SMNVEV (reference sequence). This CDR3 has 16 amino acids. The CDR3 sequence is CASSSFGTGVNTEAFF. As DNA, the CDR3 is TGTGCCAGCAGTTCTTTTGGGACAGGGGTGAACACTGAAGCTTTCTTT.

The chain combines TRBV5-4 with TRBJ1-1; no reliable D call. The CDR3 is 16 amino acids. Trimming left V 4 bases short and J 5 bases short, with 21 bases between. CDR1 is SGHNT, CDR2 YYREEE, per germline (reference sequence). The CDR3 reads CASSHSAGQAGTEAFF. The CDR3 DNA is TGTGCCAGCAGCCACTCAGCTGGGCAGGCGGGTACTGAAGCTTTCTTT.

The chain combines TRBV5-6 with TRBJ1-3; the D is unclear. The CDR3 has 16 amino acids. The V gene's germline CDR1 is SGHDT and CDR2 YYEEEE. The V and J ends lost 0 bases and 0 bases respectively, with 10 bases between them. The CDR3 reads CASSLAGVNSGNTIYF. The DNA of the CDR3 is TGTGCCAGCAGCTTGGCCGGGGTCAACTCTGGAAACACCATATATTTT.

This clone was seen once. The chain recombines TRBV4-2 with TRBJ1-1; 12 nucleotides match TRBD1. Germline V gene sequence: CDR1 LGHNA, CDR2 YNFKEQ. With V trimmed by 2 bases and J by 7 bases, 11 bases remained unmatched. CDR3 length: 17 amino acids. As DNA, the CDR3 is TGTGCCAGCAGCCAAAACCGGGACAGGGGGCAACAAGGTGAAGCTTTCTTT. The encoded protein is CASSQNRDRGQQGEAFF.

J is TRBJ1-2 and V is TRBV6-6, with 7 nucleotides matching TRBD1. Trimming took 8 bases from V and 5 from J; bases not matched to a gene: 8. In germline, CDR1 is MNHNY, CDR2 SVGAGI (reference sequence). CDR3 length equals 13 residues. As DNA, the CDR3 is TGTGCCAGCGCGCGACAGGGCCAGTATGGCTACACCTTC. Its translation: CASARQGQYGYTF.

The CDR3 region has the DNA TGTGCCAGCAGCTTAGAGGGCGGGGCCTACGAGCAGTACTTC. Its protein product is CASSLEGGAYEQYF. This chain connects TRBV11-2 to TRBJ2-7, with a tentative D call TRBD2 (6 bases). The CDR3 runs 14 residues. V dropped 0 bases and J dropped 2 bases, with 8 bases sitting between them. Germline V gene lookup returns CDR1 SGHAT and CDR2 FQNNGV.

This clone appeared a few times. CDR3 sequence (DNA): TGTGCCAGCAGTACAAAACAGGGATCCTACGAGCAGTACGTC. This gives the protein CASSTKQGSYEQYV. The rearrangement joins TRBV6-5 to TRBJ2-7; maybe TRBD1 (6 bases). Per the germline V gene, CDR1 is MNHEY and CDR2 is SVGAGI. The CDR3 has 14 amino acids. Trimming removed 5 bases from V and 1 base from J, with 12 bases in between.

As regards this clone: This specimen includes other DNA sequences encoding the same CDR3. The rearrangement uses TRBV4-3 and TRBJ1-5; D ambiguous. V dropped 0 bases and J dropped 1 base, with 7 bases sitting between them. The CDR3 spans 15 residues. CDR1 and CDR2 (germline): LGHNA, YSLEER. CDR3 sequence (DNA): TGCGCCAGCAGCCAAGATAGAGGCAGCAATCAGCCCCAGCATTTT. This encodes CASSQDRGSNQPQHF.

The V call is TRBV25-1, the J call TRBJ1-2; D is unclear. The V gene's germline CDR1 is MGHDK and CDR2 SYGVNS. Trimming left V 4 bases short and J 4 bases short, with 13 bases between. The CDR3 runs to 14 residues. CDR3 loop: CASSAETTAYGYTF. The CDR3 DNA sequence: TGTGCCAGCAGTGCGGAGACGACTGCCTATGGCTACACCTTC.

This chain joins TRBV5-1 and TRBJ2-1; a possible D gene is TRBD1 (6 bases). This CDR3 has 15 residues. V was trimmed by 0 bases and J by 4 bases, leaving 11 bases between them. The germline gives CDR1 SGHRS, CDR2 YFSETQ. CDR3 DNA sequence: TGCGCCAGCAGCTTGGCACCACAGGGTTACAATGAGCAGTTCTTC. It encodes CASSLAPQGYNEQFF.

This chain uses TRBV10-3 with TRBJ2-3; TRBD1 matches at 11 bases. The CDR3 sequence is 16 residues long. Trimming cost V 3 bases and J 3 bases; bases outside gene matches: 5. Germline V gene lookup returns CDR1 ENHRY and CDR2 SYGVKD. CDR3 sequence reads: CAISERGTGGTDTQYF. The DNA for the CDR3 is TGTGCCATCAGTGAACGGGGGACAGGGGGAACAGATACGCAGTATTTT.

The gene calls are TRBV9 and TRBJ2-3, with 13 bases that match TRBD2. This CDR3 is 18 amino acids long. Trimming took 0 bases from V and 5 from J; bases not matched to a gene: 9. Germline lookup yields CDR1 SGDLS and CDR2 YYNGEE. CDR3 DNA: TGTGCCAGCAGCGTAGCTCCCGGACTAGCGGGGGCGGTAGATACGCAGTATTTT. This sequence encodes CASSVAPGLAGAVDTQYF.

The chain joins TRBV18 to TRBJ2-5; 14 bases align to TRBD2. The germline V gene has CDR1 KGHSH and CDR2 LQKENI. This CDR3 contains 16 residues. J was trimmed by 3 bases and V by 8 bases; bases with no gene match: 8. The CDR3 coding sequence is TGTGCCAGCCAGGGACTAGCGGGGGATCGTGAAGAGACCCAGTACTTC. Its translation is CASQGLAGDREETQYF. The full variable domain, rest sourced from reference TRBV18 and TRBJ2-5, is NAGVMQNPRHLVRRRGQEARLRCSPMKGHSHVYWYRQLPEEGLKFMVYLQKENIIDESGMPKERFSAEFPKEGPSILRIQQVVRGDSAAYFCASQGLAGDREETQYFGPGTRLLVL.

The chain carries TRBV19 and TRBJ1-5; the D gene is possibly TRBD1 (6 bases). The germline CDR1 and CDR2 sequences are LNHDA and SQIVND (reference sequence). V shed 3 bases and J shed 3 bases, with 18 bases lying between them. The CDR3 has 17 residues. The CDR3 nucleotides read TGTGCCAGTAGTATTATAGAGCAGGGGCTCCCCAATCAGCCCCAGCATTTT. It codes for CASSIIEQGLPNQPQHF.

V is TRBV5-1 and J is TRBJ1-4; D gene ambiguous. Trimming took 2 bases from V and 3 from J, leaving 11 bases between them. Germline CDR1 and CDR2: SGHRS and YFSETQ. This CDR3 has 15 amino acids. Here the CDR3 DNA reads TGCGCCAGCAGCTTCGGGATGACCTCTAATGAAAAACTGTTTTTT. This gives the protein CASSFGMTSNEKLFF.

The rearrangement uses TRBV2 and TRBJ2-7, with a weak D call TRBD1 (6 bases). This CDR3 has 13 residues. Trimming cost V 4 bases and J 2 bases, with 9 bases left between them. Germline V gene sequence: CDR1 SNHLY, CDR2 FYNNEI. The CDR3 DNA sequence: TGTGCCAGCAGTGTTGACAGGACCTACGAGCAGTACGTC. Translation: CASSVDRTYEQYV.

Concerning this clone itself: The junction shows a germline mismatch at one end, possibly a read error. This CDR3 is also generated by other DNA sequences in the sample. V gene TRBV11-2 combines with J gene TRBJ1-6; tentative D call: TRBD1 (5 bases). The CDR3 has 19 amino acids. CDR1 and CDR2 (germline): SGHAT, FQNNGV. CDR3 DNA: TGTGCCAGCACCCCACGCCCGACAGAACCTCCCACCTATAATTCCCCCCTCCACTTT. This gives the protein CASTPRPTEPPTYNSPLHF.